The source of this T cell receptor beta chain is a study of human CD4 T cells and Enterobacteriaceae (TCRdb year 2020). A note on the overall study: The bacteria used for stimulation were E. coli, K. pneumoniae, E. aerogenes, S. flexneri, S. sonnei, S. typhimurium and S. aureus, and the bacteria were heat-inactivated after culture.

Judged by its sample share, this clone qualifies as medium-sized (0.01 to 0.1%). No much larger clonotype is one base removed from it; base qualities were not supplied. Study-wide findings and limitations: Enterobacteriaceae-reactive repertoires were polyclonal but contained fewer clonotypes than S. aureus- or M. tuberculosis-reactive repertoires, and they co-clustered together. Clonotypes shared across Enterobacteriaceae cultures accounted for about 25-50% of unique rearrangements but about 60-93% of templates, whereas sharing with control bacteria was rare.

Survey-level sequencing, with a detection sensitivity of one cell in 40,000, was applied to the CFSE-low antigen-reactive cultures. Genomic DNA was extracted from cell pellets with the QIAamp DNA Micro Kit, and its quantity and purity were checked by spectrophotometry. The immunoSEQ multiplex PCR assay was used to amplify TCR Vbeta CDR3 regions. Amplicons were sequenced on the Illumina HiSeq platform. The retrieved sequences were 87 nucleotides in length and included the CDR3 region. Concerning the study's data processing: A clonotype was defined as a unique productive TCR Vbeta nucleotide sequence and was quantified by productive template frequency from ImmunoSEQ Analyzer V3.0. Expanded clonotypes were defined using a threshold set at the top 5th percentile of each repertoire ranked by frequency. The R package fossil was used to compute repertoire overlap as Chao-Jaccard, and the R package MASS was used to visualize the overlap by nonmetric multidimensional scaling. TCRdb carries this immuneACCESS record with in-frame sequences only. Its versions omit some clonotypes, under half of them owing to an unresolved V gene in the studies checked, with the rest unexplained. The DNA gave D and trimming, while V, J and clone size come from that table. This sample is represented by 550 to 700 clones; roughly 32% of them were singletons. Approximately 39% of the sample goes to the ten largest clones.

Proliferating activated T cells were FACS-sorted as CFSE-low CD25+ ICOS+ cells after about 6-7 days. Sorted memory CD4+ T cells were CFSE-labeled and cultured at a 2:1 ratio with irradiated autologous monocytes pulsed with antigen. Memory CD4+ T cells, defined as all CD4+ cells other than CD45RA+CCR7+CD95- naive cells, were FACS-sorted on a FACSAria III to a purity of over 98%. Blood from healthy donors came from blood donation centers in Switzerland. Total CD4+ T cells and monocytes were enriched by positive selection with CD4 and CD14 magnetic microbeads. CD8+, CD14+, CD16+, CD56+, CD19+ and CD25-bright cells were excluded before sorting. Heat inactivation of the bacteria was done at 60 degrees C for about two hours, with the bacteria added at about 2 particles per monocyte, while M. tuberculosis lysate was used at roughly 3 ug/ml. Memory CD4+ T cells that proliferated and became CFSE-low after primary stimulation with Enterobacteriaceae or control bacteria had their TCR Vbeta genes sequenced. Each bacteria-reactive repertoire was analyzed in two to four different donors across two independent experiments. Ficoll-Paque Plus was used to isolate peripheral blood mononuclear cells from donor blood.

Sequencing was done on a sample of bacteria-reactive CD4+ T cells grown in culture. The intended sense of this specimen's cell subset or site label: CFSE-low proliferating memory CD4 T cells sorted after in vitro stimulation with a heat-inactivated bacterium or M. tuberculosis lysate. The origin of this receptor is a human donor in good health.

The DNA reads as follows: TGCGCCAGCAGCCTTAACACTGAAGCTTTCTTT. Its protein is CASSLNTEAFF. The chain employs TRBV5-1 and TRBJ1-1; no D gene call is confident. Via the germline V gene, CDR1 is SGHRS and CDR2 YFSETQ. A distance of 3 bases separates the germline ends of V and J, which lose 4 bases and 2 bases respectively. The CDR3 measures 11 amino acids from cysteine to phenylalanine. The retained sequence is limited to the CDR3, 33 bases, with the frame set at the first base. The full variable domain, with segments outside the CDR3 supplied by the reference TRBV5-1 and TRBJ1-1 proteins, appears as KAGVTQTPRYLIKTRGQQVTLSCSPISGHRSVSWYQQTPGQGLQFLFEYFSETQRNKGNFPGRFSGRQFSNSRSEMNVSTLELGDSALYLCASSLNTEAFFGQGTRLTVV.